This T cell receptor beta chain comes out of a study of T cells in Graves' hyperthyroidism and ophthalmopathy. Regions amplified from RNA transcripts were the TCR beta CDR3 regions. The study used the HTBI primer set for a first-round RT-PCR of the TCR CDR3. TCRdb reanalysed the multiplex PCR reads using MiXCR and keeps one entry per CDR3 protein. Among a few hundred thousand distinct CDR3 sequences listed, roughly 22% were seen once. In its sample, this clonotype was seen a few times. This CDR3 is 15 amino acids long. Germline CDR1 MDHEN, CDR2 SYDVKM. With 5 bases removed from V and 3 bases from J, the gap between germline ends came to 17 bases.

This sequence joins TRBV28 and TRBJ2-7; the D gene is possibly TRBD2 (6 bases). Sequenced input: blood. The clonotype was recovered from a man in his thirties or forties with Graves' ophthalmopathy. CDR3 region: CASSLTGLSLYEQYF. For the CDR3, the DNA is TGTGCCAGCAGTCTGACGGGACTTTCCCTCTACGAGCAGTACTTC.